This T cell receptor beta chain emerged from a study of T cells in Graves' hyperthyroidism and ophthalmopathy. Between the trimmed V and J ends, which lost 6 bases and 1 base, there was a span of 12 bases. CDR3 length: 14 amino acids. The germline V gene has CDR1 MNHNS and CDR2 SASEGT. RNA transcripts were the template for amplifying TCR beta CDR3 regions. HTBI primers were used for first-round RT-PCR of the TCR CDR3. TCRdb passed the multiplex PCR reads through MiXCR, listing each CDR3 protein once. In the table there are roughly 580,000 distinct CDR3 sequences, approximately 15% of which are singletons. This clonotype was seen at least ten times.

The sequencing sample was made of blood. This receptor was obtained from a young woman with Graves' hyperthyroidism that later progressed to Graves' ophthalmopathy. The rearrangement uses TRBV6-1 and TRBJ1-1, with D tentatively TRBD1 (6 bases). The CDR3 here is CASREGQPNTEAFF. The CDR3 DNA follows: TGTGCCAGCAGGGAGGGACAACCGAACACTGAAGCTTTCTTT.